This entry lists 27 T cell receptor beta chains sequenced from one sample in a study of T-cell reconstitution after alpha-beta-depleted transplantation in children. TCRbeta library construction was performed incorporating unique molecular identifiers. TCRdb called the PCR reads again in MiXCR, with one record for every CDR3 protein. The table shows approximately 430,000 distinct CDR3 sequences, with roughly 17% occurring only once. Source: PBMCs, mostly from graft donor cells, taken 360 days after TCRalphabeta/CD19-depleted stem cell transplant. The receptor set was obtained from a boy in the first two years of life who had a stem cell transplant for Wiskott-Aldrich syndrome, so the T cells may come from the graft donor.

This sequence joins TRBV7-2 and TRBJ2-5, with TRBD1 matching 10 bases. V shed 4 bases and J 5 bases; nucleotides not matched to a gene: 7. CDR1 is SGHTA, CDR2 FQGNSA, per germline. CDR3 length: 15 amino acids. CDR3 protein: CASSSDRGRWETQYF. The CDR3 nucleotides are TGTGCCAGCAGCTCAGACAGGGGGCGGTGGGAGACCCAGTACTTC.

This rearrangement joins TRBV7-9 to TRBJ2-2; TRBD1 aligns across 8 bases. The V segment lost 5 bases and the J segment 2 bases; nucleotides outside the gene matches: 7. Looked up from germline, CDR1 is SEHNR and CDR2 is FQNEAQ (reference sequence). This CDR3 spans 16 amino acids. CDR3 sequence reads: CASSPSSGGNTGELFF. In DNA form, the CDR3 reads TGTGCCAGCAGCCCCTCTTCAGGGGGCAACACCGGGGAGCTGTTTTTT.

This chain links TRBV5-1 with TRBJ2-1; D gene unclear. Germline V gene data show CDR1 as SGHRS and CDR2 as YFSETQ. Trimming left V 0 bases short and J 8 bases short, with 9 bases between. The CDR3 is made up of 13 amino acids. CDR3 sequence: CASSLERLHEQFF. The CDR3 region has the DNA TGCGCCAGCAGCTTGGAAAGGCTCCATGAGCAGTTCTTC.

This chain joins TRBV25-1 and TRBJ2-1; D gene uncertain. Germline lookup yields CDR1 MGHDK and CDR2 SYGVNS. The CDR3 is made up of 12 amino acids. V was trimmed by 1 base and J by 8 bases, leaving 6 bases between them. The DNA for the CDR3 is TGTGCCAGCAGTGAATTTGGGTATGAGCAGTTCTTC. Residues: CASSEFGYEQFF.

CDR3 in amino acids: CASSLSKAGYNSNQPQHF. CDR3 DNA: TGTGCCAGCAGCTTATCAAAGGCGGGATATAACAGCAATCAGCCCCAGCATTTT. V and J are TRBV7-8 and TRBJ1-5; D remains unclear. The germline gives CDR1 SGHVS, CDR2 FQNEAQ. The CDR3 is 18 amino acids. With 2 bases removed from V and 1 base from J, the gap between germline ends came to 18 bases.

The chain couples TRBV24-1 to TRBJ2-5, with D possibly matching TRBD1 (5 bases). Germline V CDR1 and CDR2: KGHDR, SFDVKD. The CDR3 has 14 amino acids. V gave up 4 bases and J gave up 5 bases, with 13 bases separating them. The CDR3 DNA reads as TGTGCCACCAGTGAAACTGACAGACAGGAGACCCAGTACTTC. Protein sequence: CATSETDRQETQYF.

This clonotype has at least ten counts. The J gene is TRBJ2-5, the V gene TRBV2; 9 positions agree with TRBD1. V was clipped by 6 bases and J by 2 bases; unmatched bases: 7. Germline CDR1 reads SNHLY; CDR2 reads FYNNEI. The CDR3 covers 15 residues. The CDR3 here is CASRGQGMGQETQYF. CDR3 nucleotides: TGTGCCAGCAGGGGACAGGGAATGGGGCAAGAGACCCAGTACTTC.

The chain is built from TRBV2 and TRBJ2-5; tentatively, D is TRBD2 (7 bases). CDR3 size: 12 residues. CDR1 is SNHLY and CDR2 is FYNNEI in the germline V gene. Trimming cost V 8 bases and J 4 bases, with 11 bases left between them. For the CDR3, the DNA is TGTGCCAGCGGGAGGGGGGGAGAGACCCAGTACTTC. Translation gives CASGRGGETQYF.

The chain employs TRBV10-3 and TRBJ2-2; 7 bases fit TRBD1. The ends lost 6 bases at V and 4 bases at J; junction bases unmatched: 5. This CDR3 is built from 14 residues. From germline, CDR1 is ENHRY and CDR2 SYGVKD. CDR3 nucleotides: TGTGCCATCAGAAGACAGGGAATCACCGGGGAGCTGTTTTTT. It encodes CAIRRQGITGELFF.

The chain employs TRBV10-1 and TRBJ2-2, with 12 bases identical to TRBD2. The germline CDR1 and CDR2 sequences are WNHNN and SYGVQD (reference sequence). The CDR3 covers 19 residues. V lost 6 bases and J lost 2; bases outside the gene matches: 13. The chain's CDR3 is CASSVTPLAGGSNTGELFF. For the CDR3, the DNA is TGCGCCAGCAGCGTGACCCCACTAGCGGGAGGATCAAACACCGGGGAGCTGTTTTTT.

The chain uses TRBV2 and TRBJ1-1, with 7 bases lining up with TRBD1. CDR1 and CDR2 (germline): SNHLY, FYNNEI. This CDR3 region has 15 residues. Trimming took 6 bases from V and 0 from J; bases not matched to a gene: 7. CDR3 bases: TGTGCCAGCAGCTCGGGACAGTCCATGAACACTGAAGCTTTCTTT. Translating it yields CASSSGQSMNTEAFF.

This clonotype was recorded a few times. The chain employs TRBV24-1 and TRBJ1-5; D unresolved. V lost 2 bases to trimming and J lost 5 bases, with 3 bases between them. The CDR3 length is 12 residues. Germline lookup yields CDR1 KGHDR and CDR2 SFDVKD. The DNA of the CDR3 is TGTGCCACCAGTGATTCCCATCAGCCCCAGCATTTT. Amino acids: CATSDSHQPQHF.

The chain combines TRBV6-5 with TRBJ2-1; D gene uncertain. Germline-derived CDR1 and CDR2 are MNHEY and SVGAGI. The CDR3 sequence is 13 residues long. V was clipped by 0 bases and J by 4 bases, with 4 bases between them. CDR3 coding DNA: TGTGCCAGCAGTTACTCGTTTTACAATGAGCAGTTCTTC. Translation: CASSYSFYNEQFF.

The chain uses TRBV4-1 and TRBJ2-5, with 7 positions matching TRBD1. CDR3 length: 16 amino acids. Germline CDR1 reads MGHRA; CDR2 reads YSYEKL. V lost 4 bases, J lost 5 bases, and 13 bases stayed unmatched. The CDR3 DNA reads TGCGCCAGCAGCCTGCAACTTGGGACAGTAGGGGAGACCCAGTACTTC. Translated: CASSLQLGTVGETQYF.

The genes are TRBV7-2 and TRBJ2-2; no reliable D call. V lost 6 bases and J lost 11, with 16 bases in between. The germline CDR1 and CDR2 sequences are SGHTA and FQGNSA. The CDR3 length is 13 residues. The CDR3 reads CASSHGPIAELFF. CDR3 nucleotides: TGTGCCAGCAGTCACGGGCCCATCGCTGAGCTGTTTTTT.

This clonotype has only a few counts. The chain is built from TRBV20-1 and TRBJ2-1; 7 bases agree with TRBD1. The CDR3 has 15 residues. The V gene end was trimmed by 3 bases and the J gene end by 0 bases; junction bases not matched to a gene: 5. From germline, CDR1 is DFQATT and CDR2 SNEGSKA (reference sequence). The CDR3 region has the DNA TGCAGTGCTAGGGGACAGCCGAGCTCCTACAATGAGCAGTTCTTC. It yields the protein CSARGQPSSYNEQFF.

The rearrangement uses TRBV7-2 and TRBJ2-7, with a weak D call TRBD2 (5 bases). The CDR3 has 14 amino acids. Trimming stripped 4 bases from V and 3 bases from J, with 13 bases between. Per the germline V gene, CDR1 is SGHTA and CDR2 is FQGNSA. In DNA form, the CDR3 reads TGTGCCAGCAGCTCCGGACTTCGTTTCTACGAGCAGTACTTC. Its translation: CASSSGLRFYEQYF.

This clonotype was seen a handful of times. This chain links TRBV12-3 or TRBV12-4 with TRBJ2-1, with D hard to call. With 5 bases removed from V and 7 bases from J, the gap between germline ends came to 15 bases. CDR3 size: 14 residues. CDR3 sequence (DNA): TGTGCCAGCAGTCAGACCAGGACCGGGAATGAGCAGTTCTTC. The encoded protein is CASSQTRTGNEQFF.

This clonotype was recorded a few times. V gene TRBV20-1 combines with J gene TRBJ2-1; the D gene is possibly TRBD2 (5 bases). This CDR3 has 15 amino acids. The germline V gene has CDR1 DFQATT and CDR2 SNEGSKA (reference sequence). V shed 1 base and J shed 5 bases, with 15 bases lying between them. DNA for the CDR3: TGCAGTGCTAGAGTGGGAGAGGCCACCCACAATGAGCAGTTCTTC. Encoded protein: CSARVGEATHNEQFF.

This clonotype was detected ten times or more. The chain couples TRBV6-2 or TRBV6-3 to TRBJ2-1, with 14 bases that match TRBD2. This CDR3 spans 15 amino acids. CDR1 MNHEY and CDR2 SVGEGT come from the germline V gene. After removal of 6 bases from V and 8 bases from J, the junction contained 6 bases not matched to a gene. The CDR3 reads CASRPGTSGGDEQFF. For the CDR3, the DNA is TGTGCCAGCAGGCCTGGGACTAGCGGGGGTGATGAGCAGTTCTTC.

This clonotype was picked up a small number of times. The CDR3 nucleotides are TGTGCCAGCAGCAGGACTAGGTCTTCCCAAGAGACCCAGTACTTC. Amino acid sequence: CASSRTRSSQETQYF. This chain links TRBV3-1 with TRBJ2-5; 7 bases fit TRBD2. The trim removed 5 bases at V and 1 base at J, leaving 7 bases unmatched. Germline V lookup: CDR1 LGHDT, CDR2 YNNKEL (reference sequence). CDR3 length: 15 residues.

The chain couples TRBV7-9 to TRBJ1-2, with TRBD1 as a possible D gene (6 bases). There are 16 residues in the CDR3. V shed 7 bases and J shed 5 bases, with 23 bases lying between them. Germline assignment: CDR1 SEHNR and CDR2 FQNEAQ (reference sequence). The CDR3 nucleotides read TGTGCCAGCACCGATAGGTCCGGGGGCAGTCCGTATGGCTACACCTTC. Translated, it gives CASTDRSGGSPYGYTF.

The chain joins TRBV5-1 to TRBJ2-1, with D unclear. Between the trimmed V and J ends, which lost 0 bases and 10 bases, there was a span of 5 bases. The CDR3 spans 11 residues. Germline CDR1 is SGHRS and CDR2 is YFSETQ. CDR3 sequence reads: CASSLAQEQFF. The CDR3 DNA reads TGCGCCAGCAGCTTGGCGCAGGAGCAGTTCTTC.

This sequence joins TRBV4-1 and TRBJ2-1; TRBD2 agrees at 9 bases. The CDR3 contains 19 residues. Germline V lookup: CDR1 MGHRA, CDR2 YSYEKL. V lost 1 base and J lost 0; bases outside the gene matches: 10. The DNA for the CDR3 is TGCGCCAGCAGCCAAGTTGGTCTAGCGGGAAGGGCCTCCTACAATGAGCAGTTCTTC. It specifies CASSQVGLAGRASYNEQFF.

The chain recombines TRBV14 with TRBJ2-1, with 11 bases that match TRBD2. J gave up 8 bases and V 4 bases, and 10 bases lay outside the gene matches. The CDR3 loop spans 16 amino acids. Germline CDR1 reads SGHDN; CDR2 reads FVKESK. This CDR3 is CASSRGIAGGQDEQFF. The CDR3 nucleotides are TGTGCCAGCAGCCGCGGGATAGCGGGGGGGCAGGATGAGCAGTTCTTC.

This clonotype was seen more than once but under ten times. The chain links TRBV12-3 or TRBV12-4 to TRBJ2-5; D could derive from TRBD1 or TRBD2 (5 bases each). V was shortened by 5 bases and J by 6 bases, with 19 bases between the two germline ends. The length of the CDR3 is 15 residues. CDR3 sequence reads: CASSHLAGARQTQYF. Here the CDR3 DNA reads TGTGCCAGCAGTCACCTAGCCGGGGCCCGACAGACCCAGTACTTC.

The CDR3 reads CASSFRDFKAYEQYF. The CDR3 DNA reads TGTGCCAGCAGCTTCCGGGACTTCAAAGCCTACGAGCAGTACTTC. The chain uses TRBV7-2 and TRBJ2-7, with D possibly matching TRBD2 (6 bases). V gave up 3 bases and J gave up 2 bases, with 14 bases separating them. Looked up from germline, CDR1 is SGHTA and CDR2 is FQGNSA. The CDR3 has 15 amino acids.